Following are 20 T cell receptor beta chains from one sample sequenced in a study of T cell repertoires in cytomegalovirus infection. These TCRs are of unknown antigen specificity. Via MiXCR, TCRdb re-called the reads, giving one row per CDR3 protein. The sample shows about a million distinct CDR3 sequences, about a third of them seen only once. The material sequenced was cultured CD8+ T cells from PBMCs, taken from culture after CMV antigen stimulation. The receptors here all came from a human donor in good health (CMV status not recorded). Some clones in this sample may be carry-over from other donors' samples.

The genes are TRBV19 and TRBJ2-3; a possible D gene is TRBD2 (5 bases). The CDR3 contains 13 residues. The ends were cut back, 3 bases at V and 6 bases at J, with 10 bases in the middle. Germline lookup yields CDR1 LNHDA and CDR2 SQIVND (reference sequence). As DNA, the CDR3 is TGTGCCAGTAGTATGAAGGGCGGGGATACGCAGTATTTT. Translating gives CASSMKGGDTQYF. The full variable domain, with the rest looked up from reference TRBV19 and TRBJ2-3, is DGGITQSPKYLFRKEGQNVTLSCEQNLNHDAMYWYRQDPGQGLRLIYYSQIVNDFQKGDIAEGYSVSREKKESFPLTVTSAQKNPTAFYLCASSMKGGDTQYFGPGTRLTVL.

This clonotype was seen many times. J is TRBJ2-5 and V is TRBV7-2; D is ambiguous. V was shortened by 5 bases and J by 5 bases, with 6 bases between the two germline ends. Germline V lookup: CDR1 SGHTA, CDR2 FQGNSA. This CDR3 spans 11 amino acids. The CDR3 sequence: CASSQRETQYF. CDR3 DNA: TGTGCCAGCAGCCAAAGGGAGACCCAGTACTTC.

V gene TRBV7-9 combines with J gene TRBJ2-7; D possibly corresponds to TRBD2 (5 bases). The CDR3 extends over 14 amino acids. Trimming pared 5 bases from V and 4 bases from J, leaving 15 bases between. In germline, CDR1 is SEHNR, CDR2 FQNEAQ (reference sequence). The CDR3 loop reads CASSPARGKYEQYV. CDR3 bases: TGTGCCAGCAGCCCCGCCCGGGGTAAGTACGAGCAGTACGTC.

J is TRBJ1-2 and V is TRBV7-8, with D uncertain. This CDR3 comprises 16 residues. Trimming removed 4 bases from V and 4 bases from J, with 19 bases in between. CDR1 is SGHVS and CDR2 is FQNEAQ in the germline V gene. The CDR3 DNA reads as TGTGCCAGCAGCTCCCGCATGGACGGAACTTTCTATGGCTACACCTTC. Translated, it gives CASSSRMDGTFYGYTF.

The chain joins TRBV27 to TRBJ2-1; D may match TRBD1 or TRBD2 (5 bases each). Between the trimmed V and J ends, which lost 4 bases and 0 bases, there was a span of 28 bases. This CDR3 region has 21 residues. The germline V gene has CDR1 MNHEY and CDR2 SMNVEV (reference sequence). The CDR3: CASSSGLYISARGSSYNEQFF. In DNA, the CDR3 is TGTGCCAGCAGTTCAGGGCTCTACATCTCAGCCCGTGGGAGCTCCTACAATGAGCAGTTCTTC.

This clonotype was detected a few times. This chain joins TRBV9 and TRBJ2-5, with D possibly matching TRBD1 (6 bases). Trimming cost V 0 bases and J 4 bases, with 13 bases left between them. The CDR3 sequence is 15 residues long. Germline CDR1 is SGDLS and CDR2 is YYNGEE. DNA for the CDR3: TGTGCCAGCAGCGTAGGACAGGTTTTTGGAGAGACCCAGTACTTC. Translation: CASSVGQVFGETQYF.

The chain couples TRBV20-1 to TRBJ2-7; 9 bases line up with TRBD1. The CDR3 sequence is 15 residues long. V lost 0 bases to trimming and J lost 3 bases; unmatched junction nucleotides: 6. Germline V gene data show CDR1 as DFQATT and CDR2 as SNEGSKA (reference sequence). The CDR3 coding sequence is TGCAGTGCTAGAGAGGCCGGGACAGGGTACTACGAGCAGTACTTC. Translated, it gives CSAREAGTGYYEQYF.

This chain joins TRBV4-1 and TRBJ2-1; 10 bases line up with TRBD2. Looked up from germline, CDR1 is MGHRA and CDR2 is YSYEKL. CDR3 length: 16 amino acids. The ends lost 3 bases at V and 7 bases at J; junction bases unmatched: 9. The CDR3 DNA follows: TGCGCCAGCAGCCACCGAACTAGCGGGGCACATAATGAGCAGTTCTTC. Protein sequence: CASSHRTSGAHNEQFF.

A few counts support this clonotype. The chain links TRBV19 to TRBJ1-1; D is perhaps TRBD1 (5 bases). From germline, CDR1 is LNHDA and CDR2 SQIVND (reference sequence). CDR3 size: 14 residues. Trimming left V 3 bases short and J 5 bases short, with 13 bases between. Written as DNA, the CDR3 is TGTGCCAGTAGTATTATTTCGGGGGAGACTGAAGCTTTCTTT. Protein sequence: CASSIISGETEAFF.

This clonotype appeared a few times. V usage is TRBV6-6 and J usage is TRBJ1-4; D might be TRBD1 (5 bases). This CDR3 spans 11 amino acids. Germline CDR1 MNHNY, CDR2 SVGAGI (reference sequence). V shed 4 bases and J shed 16 bases, with 13 bases lying between them. The CDR3 DNA reads as TGTGCCAGCAGTTCAGGGTTATCGTGGTTTTTT. It translates to CASSSGLSWFF.

This clonotype has just a few counts. CDR3 sequence: CASSPRLAGVADTQYF. The CDR3 coding sequence is TGTGCCAGCAGCCCGCGACTAGCGGGGGTGGCAGATACGCAGTATTTT. The chain recombines TRBV5-5 with TRBJ2-3, with 12 bases matching TRBD2. There are 16 residues in the CDR3. With V trimmed by 4 bases and J by 4 bases, 7 bases remained unmatched. CDR1 is SGHKS and CDR2 is YYEKEE in the germline V gene (reference sequence).

The CDR3 sequence is CATSREAGGPNTQYF. The DNA for the CDR3 is TGTGCCACCAGCAGAGAGGCGGGGGGGCCGAATACGCAGTATTTT. The V gene is TRBV15, the J gene TRBJ2-3; 9 nucleotides match TRBD2. This CDR3 has 15 amino acids. After removal of 0 bases from V and 7 bases from J, the junction contained 5 bases not matched to a gene. In germline, CDR1 is LNHNV, CDR2 YYDKDF (reference sequence).

This clonotype was observed at least ten times. The chain employs TRBV6-1 and TRBJ2-2; 7 bases are shared with TRBD2. V lost 0 bases to trimming and J lost 0 bases; unmatched junction nucleotides: 4. The CDR3 totals 17 residues. CDR1 is MNHNS, CDR2 SASEGT, per germline. CDR3 sequence reads: CASSEARAGANTGELFF. Here the CDR3 DNA reads TGTGCCAGCAGTGAAGCGCGGGCGGGGGCGAACACCGGGGAGCTGTTTTTT.

This clonotype was seen more than once but under ten times. The chain joins TRBV12-3 or TRBV12-4 to TRBJ2-7; D gene uncertain. The CDR3 contains 14 residues. Trimming cost V 6 bases and J 0 bases, with 12 bases left between them. CDR3 nucleotides: TGTGCCAGCAGCCAGACTGGGTCCTCCTACGAGCAGTACTTC. This gives the protein CASSQTGSSYEQYF.

This clonotype was observed many times. This sequence joins TRBV12-3 or TRBV12-4 and TRBJ2-3, with 11 bases that match TRBD2. V shed 8 bases and J 3 bases; nucleotides not matched to a gene: 16. This CDR3 contains 18 residues. The CDR3 DNA follows: TGTGCCAGCTCTCCTACTAGCGGGGGATACTCCGGGACAGATACGCAGTATTTT. This translates into CASSPTSGGYSGTDTQYF.

This clonotype was found once. This chain uses TRBV29-1 with TRBJ2-1, with 13 bases matching TRBD2. CDR3 size: 13 residues. CDR1 is SQVTM and CDR2 is ANQGSEA in the germline V gene. V trimming: 7 bases; J trimming: 6 bases; junction bases outside the gene matches: 3. DNA of the CDR3: TGCAGCGCCGGGACTAGCGGGGTCAATGAGCAGTTCTTC. Translated: CSAGTSGVNEQFF.

Comments on this clonotype: A junction boundary mismatches the germline segment, possibly from a read error. The V and J genes are TRBV7-9 and TRBJ2-5; TRBD2 agrees at 9 bases. Germline V gene sequence: CDR1 SEHNR, CDR2 FQNEAQ (reference sequence). There are 16 residues in the CDR3. CDR3 loop: CASSSSGVPYQETLYF. The DNA of the CDR3 is TGTGCCAGCAGCTCTAGCGGGGTCCCGTACCAAGAGACCCTGTACTTC. Full variable domain (outside the CDR3, taken from reference TRBV7-9 and TRBJ2-5): DTGVSQNPRHKITKRGQNVTFRCDPISEHNRLYWYRQTLGQGPEFLTYFQNEAQLEKSRLLSDRFSAERPKGSFSTLEIQRTEQGDSAMYLCASSSSGVPYQETLYFGPGTRLLVL.

The chain recombines TRBV15 with TRBJ2-5; D might be TRBD1 (5 bases). The CDR3 is 15 residues long. Germline lookup yields CDR1 LNHNV and CDR2 YYDKDF (reference sequence). Trimming took off 4 bases at V and 2 bases at J, with 14 bases between the two ends. In DNA, the CDR3 is TGTGCCACCAGCAAGTCAAACAGGTATCAAGAGACCCAGTACTTC. Encoded protein: CATSKSNRYQETQYF.

CDR3 in DNA: TGCGCCAGCAGCTACTACCGACAGGGCGGTACTGAAGCTTTCTTT. Translation: CASSYYRQGGTEAFF. V and J are TRBV5-1 and TRBJ1-1, with 7 positions matching TRBD1. The germline V gene has CDR1 SGHRS and CDR2 YFSETQ. The junction had 10 bases not matched to a gene; V was cut back by 3 bases and J by 5 bases. This CDR3 spans 15 amino acids.

V usage is TRBV10-3 and J usage is TRBJ2-7, with a tentative D call TRBD1 (5 bases). The CDR3 is made up of 13 amino acids. V lost 2 bases and J lost 6, with 11 bases in between. Germline-derived CDR1 and CDR2 are ENHRY and SYGVKD. The CDR3 sequence: CAISEPRGREQYF. The DNA for the CDR3 is TGTGCCATCAGTGAGCCAAGGGGTCGCGAGCAGTACTTC.